A selection of T cell receptor beta chains follows, all from one sample in a study of regulatory T cells in long-lasting Graves disease. TCRdb redid the calling of the multiplex PCR reads with MiXCR, one entry per CDR3 protein. Of about 540,000 distinct CDR3 sequences in the sample, approximately 13% are singletons; the top ten hold about 9.1%. The same sample was also used in a study of T cells in Graves' hyperthyroidism and ophthalmopathy.

The source was peripheral blood mononuclear cells (PBMCs), collected at new diagnosis, from a patient treated with antithyroid drugs. The receptors originated from a man under 40 with Graves disease. The CDR3 runs from the conserved cysteine through the conserved F or W. A D gene is named only where the DNA matches it firmly. A clone size is listed for some rows: how often the clone was seen (once, few, many), or a class if it is expanded.

V,size,J,D,CDR3,DNA
TRBV11-2,NA,TRBJ1-6,NA,CASSFSGMSSYNSPLHF,TGTGCCAGCAGCTTCTCGGGGATGAGCTCCTATAATTCACCCCTCCACTTT
TRBV29-1,few,TRBJ2-7,TRBD1,CSVQGQGAHEQYF,TGCAGCGTTCAAGGGCAGGGGGCCCACGAGCAGTACTTC
TRBV6-1,NA,TRBJ1-5,NA,CASSGAGFNQPQHF,TGTGCCAGCAGTGGGGCCGGTTTCAATCAGCCCCAGCATTTT
TRBV7-9,NA,TRBJ2-2,TRBD2,CASSRTSSPGELFF,TGTGCCAGCAGCAGGACTAGCAGTCCCGGGGAGCTGTTTTTT
TRBV20-1,NA,TRBJ2-3,TRBD2,CSARDSLAGVQDTQYF,TGCAGTGCTAGAGATTCCCTAGCGGGAGTGCAAGATACGCAGTATTTT
TRBV28,many,TRBJ2-1,NA,CASSFGEGDYNEQFF,TGTGCCAGCAGTTTTGGCGAGGGAGACTACAATGAGCAGTTCTTC
TRBV7-6,NA,TRBJ2-1,TRBD1,CASSGGQGIYNEQFF,TGTGCCAGCAGCGGTGGACAGGGAATTTACAATGAGCAGTTCTTC
TRBV13,many,TRBJ1-1,NA,CASSLPMNTEAFF,TGTGCCAGCAGCCTCCCAATGAACACTGAAGCTTTCTTT
TRBV28,few,TRBJ2-7,NA,CASSFLLGAYEQYF,TGTGCCAGCAGTTTCTTATTGGGGGCTTACGAGCAGTACTTC
TRBV12-3/TRBV12-4,NA,TRBJ2-7,TRBD2,CASSPLAGVDEQYF,TGTGCCAGCAGCCCTCTAGCGGGAGTGGACGAGCAGTACTTC
TRBV20-1,many,TRBJ2-7,TRBD1,CRPNRGNSYEQYF,TGCAGGCCCAACAGGGGGAACTCCTACGAGCAGTACTTC
TRBV24-1,many,TRBJ2-5,NA,CATSDLTETQYF,TGTGCCACCAGTGATTTGACCGAGACCCAGTACTTC
TRBV11-2,many,TRBJ1-2,NA,CASSLGVDYGYTF,TGTGCCAGCAGCTTGGGGGTTGACTATGGCTACACCTTC
TRBV27,many,TRBJ2-7,TRBD2,CASSTLAGVYEQYF,TGTGCCAGCAGTACTTTAGCGGGAGTTTACGAGCAGTACTTC
TRBV7-2,NA,TRBJ2-7,TRBD2,CASSLIRAGGSYEQYF,TGTGCCAGCAGCTTAATTCGGGCGGGAGGCTCCTACGAGCAGTACTTC
TRBV29-1,many,TRBJ1-5,NA,CSVGVSNQPQHF,TGCAGCGTTGGGGTTAGCAATCAGCCCCAGCATTTT
TRBV5-1,many,TRBJ1-2,TRBD1,CASSANTGVNGYTF,TGCGCCAGCAGCGCCAATACAGGGGTTAACGGCTACACCTTC
TRBV4-2,few,TRBJ2-2,NA,CASSQDPSFGGELFF,TGTGCCAGCAGCCAAGACCCGTCCTTCGGCGGGGAGCTGTTTTTT
TRBV28,many,TRBJ2-7,NA,CASSIQGIGHEQYF,TGTGCCAGCAGCATTCAGGGTATCGGTCACGAGCAGTACTTC
TRBV10-3,many,TRBJ2-7,NA,CAISEPTTGADYEQYF,TGTGCCATCAGTGAGCCAACAACCGGGGCCGACTACGAGCAGTACTTC
TRBV6-5,NA,TRBJ1-2,NA,CASSYSNGGGYGYTF,TGTGCCAGCAGTTACTCGAACGGGGGGGGTTATGGCTACACCTTC
TRBV12-3/TRBV12-4,many,TRBJ2-3,TRBD2,CASSFGPGGPNTQYF,TGTGCCAGCAGTTTTGGGCCGGGAGGGCCTAATACGCAGTATTTT
TRBV5-1,NA,TRBJ1-3,NA,CASKRIEGSTIYF,TGCGCCAGCAAGAGAATCGAGGGAAGCACCATATATTTT
TRBV5-1,many,TRBJ2-7,NA,CASSRRSPYEQYF,TGTGCCAGCAGCCGGAGGTCCCCCTACGAGCAGTACTTC
TRBV10-3,few,TRBJ2-5,NA,CAISTGYQETQYF,TGTGCCATCAGTACAGGGTACCAAGAGACCCAGTACTTC
TRBV24-1,many,TRBJ2-1,NA,CATSALTGPGLSYNEQFF,TGTGCCACCAGTGCCCTTACGGGGCCGGGACTTTCGTACAATGAGCAGTTCTTC
TRBV2,many,TRBJ2-5,NA,CASSGSPAEETQYF,TGTGCCAGCAGTGGATCTCCTGCAGAAGAGACCCAGTACTTC
TRBV20-1,few,TRBJ2-7,TRBD2,CSARDVREGAYEQYF,TGCAGTGCTAGGGATGTCCGGGAGGGAGCCTACGAGCAGTACTTC
TRBV7-8,many,TRBJ1-2,NA,CASSRDGNYGYTF,TGTGCCAGCAGCCGGGACGGAAACTATGGCTACACCTTC
TRBV6-1,many,TRBJ1-5,NA,CASRGAYSNQPQHF,TGTGCCAGCAGAGGTGCCTATAGCAATCAGCCCCAGCATTTT
TRBV7-9,many,TRBJ2-1,TRBD2,CASSFSGRGGFF,TGTGCCAGCAGCTTCAGCGGGAGGGGGGGGTTCTTC
TRBV20-1,NA,TRBJ2-2,TRBD2,CSARPGTSGRAAGELFF,TGCAGTGCTAGACCCGGGACTAGCGGGAGGGCAGCCGGGGAGCTGTTTTTT
TRBV20-1,NA,TRBJ2-1,NA,CSATSGLGDEQFF,TGCAGTGCTACCAGCGGACTGGGGGATGAGCAGTTCTTC
TRBV5-1,few,TRBJ2-6,NA,CASSLADSSGANVLTF,TGCGCCAGCAGCTTGGCCGACAGCTCTGGGGCCAACGTCCTGACTTTC
TRBV6-5,many,TRBJ1-2,NA,CASSYFGGAGGYTF,TGTGCCAGCAGTTATTTCGGGGGGGCTGGTGGCTACACCTTC
TRBV6-2/TRBV6-3,many,TRBJ2-1,NA,CASMEIGEQFF,TGTGCCAGCATGGAGATAGGGGAGCAGTTCTTC
TRBV12-3/TRBV12-4,NA,TRBJ2-3,TRBD2,CASSYGLAETDTQYF,TGTGCCAGCAGTTATGGACTAGCGGAGACAGATACGCAGTATTTT
TRBV28,many,TRBJ2-7,NA,CASRHTGTRMWEQYF,TGTGCCAGCAGACACACGGGGACTCGAATGTGGGAGCAGTACTTC
TRBV12-5,many,TRBJ2-1,TRBD2,CASGLPTSGRVREQFF,TGTGCTAGTGGTTTGCCGACTAGCGGGAGGGTCCGGGAGCAGTTCTTC
TRBV29-1,many,TRBJ2-3,NA,CSVLDPGGTDTQYF,TGCAGCGTTCTAGACCCAGGGGGCACAGATACGCAGTATTTT
TRBV29-1,few,TRBJ2-2,NA,CSVVWRGNTGELFF,TGCAGCGTTGTCTGGCGGGGGAACACCGGGGAGCTGTTTTTT
TRBV12-3/TRBV12-4,NA,TRBJ1-6,NA,CASREQGSPLHF,TGTGCCAGCAGGGAACAGGGTTCACCCCTCCACTTT
TRBV18,few,TRBJ2-7,TRBD2,CASSPPVGLAGAGEQYF,TGTGCCAGCTCACCACCGGTGGGACTAGCGGGAGCCGGGGAGCAGTACTTC
TRBV7-9,many,TRBJ1-2,NA,CASSPTDGLNGYTF,TGTGCCAGCAGCCCCACCGACGGGTTGAATGGCTACACCTTC
TRBV3-1,many,TRBJ1-5,NA,CASSQDTVSNQPQHF,TGTGCCAGCAGCCAAGATACAGTAAGCAATCAGCCCCAGCATTTT
TRBV10-1,few,TRBJ2-7,TRBD1,CASSESTRTGLSYEQYF,TGCGCCAGCAGTGAGTCCACCCGGACAGGGTTGAGCTACGAGCAGTACTTC
TRBV27,NA,TRBJ2-6,TRBD2,CASRGLWTSGSSGANVLTF,TGTGCCAGCAGAGGCCTGTGGACTAGCGGGAGCTCTGGGGCCAACGTCCTGACTTTC
TRBV11-2,NA,TRBJ1-5,NA,CASSERGGYNQPQHF,TGTGCCAGCAGCGAAAGGGGAGGCTACAATCAGCCCCAGCATTTT
TRBV5-1,few,TRBJ2-5,TRBD2,CASSLTGGPKETQYF,TGCGCCAGCAGCTTAACGGGAGGGCCGAAAGAGACCCAGTACTTC
TRBV20-1,many,TRBJ2-1,TRBD1,CSASWTGPYNEQFF,TGCAGTGCTTCCTGGACAGGTCCCTACAATGAGCAGTTCTTC
TRBV24-1,many,TRBJ1-5,NA,CATSDLDGGLATQHF,TGTGCCACCAGTGATTTGGACGGCGGATTAGCAACCCAGCATTTT
TRBV6-2/TRBV6-3,many,TRBJ1-1,NA,CASRSSGYTEAFF,TGTGCCAGCCGTTCCTCAGGGTACACTGAAGCTTTCTTT
TRBV6-1,NA,TRBJ1-1,NA,CASTATATEAFF,TGTGCCAGCACGGCGACCGCTACTGAAGCTTTCTTT
TRBV6-1,few,TRBJ2-6,NA,CASKPGWSSGANVLTF,TGTGCCAGCAAACCAGGGTGGAGCTCTGGGGCCAACGTCCTGACTTTC
TRBV20-1,NA,TRBJ2-7,TRBD1,CSATPDRGYQYF,TGCAGTGCCACTCCGGACAGGGGGTACCAATACTTC
TRBV20-1,many,TRBJ1-3,NA,CSAIIPGNTIYF,TGCAGTGCTATAATACCAGGAAACACCATATATTTT
TRBV6-5,many,TRBJ2-1,NA,CASSYNGEGLRNEQFF,TGTGCCAGCAGTTATAACGGTGAGGGTTTAAGGAATGAGCAGTTCTTC
TRBV10-3,many,TRBJ1-5,NA,CAISEERGGAPQHF,TGTGCCATCAGTGAGGAAAGGGGCGGCGCGCCCCAGCATTTT
TRBV6-1,NA,TRBJ2-1,TRBD1,CASRGDRGHEQFF,TGTGCCAGCAGGGGGGACAGGGGGCATGAGCAGTTCTTC
TRBV6-1,many,TRBJ1-1,NA,CASIREDLNTEAFF,TGTGCCAGCATCCGGGAGGATCTTAACACTGAAGCTTTCTTT